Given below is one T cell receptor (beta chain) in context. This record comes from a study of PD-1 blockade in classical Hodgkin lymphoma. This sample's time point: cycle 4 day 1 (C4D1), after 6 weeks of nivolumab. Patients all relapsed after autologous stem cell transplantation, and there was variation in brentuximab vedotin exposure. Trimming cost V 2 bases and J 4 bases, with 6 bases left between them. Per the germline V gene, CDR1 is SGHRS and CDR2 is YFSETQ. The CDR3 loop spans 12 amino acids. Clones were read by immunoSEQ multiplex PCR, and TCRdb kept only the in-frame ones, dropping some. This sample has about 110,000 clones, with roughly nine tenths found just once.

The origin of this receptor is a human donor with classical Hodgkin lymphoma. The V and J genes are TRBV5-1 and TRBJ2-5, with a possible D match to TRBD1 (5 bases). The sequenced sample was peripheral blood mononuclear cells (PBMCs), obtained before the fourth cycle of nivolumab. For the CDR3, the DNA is TGCGCCAGCAGCTTTCAGGGAGAGACCCAGTACTTC. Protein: CASSFQGETQYF.